This is a list of T cell receptor beta chains from one sample in a study of T cell repertoires in cytomegalovirus infection. TCRdb reprocessed the reads via MiXCR and lists one record per CDR3 protein. The sample holds 300,000 to 400,000 distinct CDR3 sequences, 15% to 20% seen once. Sequences were obtained from PBMCs. Receptors originate from a human donor in good health (CMV status not recorded). Some clones in this sample may be carry-over from other donors' samples. Each CDR3 is given with its conserved first and last residue. The order of the fields is clone size, D gene, V gene, J gene, CDR3 DNA, CDR3 protein. A D gene is named only where the DNA matches it firmly. Not all rows give a size; the values are once, few, many and, for expanded clones, a class.

clone size: many; D gene: .; V gene: TRBV7-2; J gene: TRBJ1-1; CDR3 DNA: TGTGCCAGCAGCTTAGCGCTTTTAGATGTTGGGACTGAAGCTTTCTTT; CDR3 protein: CASSLALLDVGTEAFF
clone size: .; D gene: TRBD2; V gene: TRBV5-1; J gene: TRBJ2-3; CDR3 DNA: TGCGCCAGCAGGATCGAGGCGGGGGGGCCTAGCACAGATACGCAGTATTTT; CDR3 protein: CASRIEAGGPSTDTQYF
clone size: .; D gene: .; V gene: TRBV4-1; J gene: TRBJ1-5; CDR3 DNA: TGCGCCAGCAGCCACCTACGCGGGGATCAGCCCCAGCATTTT; CDR3 protein: CASSHLRGDQPQHF
clone size: .; D gene: .; V gene: TRBV7-2; J gene: TRBJ2-3; CDR3 DNA: TGTGCCAGCAGCAGGTCTAGCACAGATACGCAGTATTTT; CDR3 protein: CASSRSSTDTQYF
clone size: .; D gene: TRBD2; V gene: TRBV19; J gene: TRBJ2-1; CDR3 DNA: TGTGCCAGTAGTATGTCTAGCGGGAGGGGTGAGCAGTTCTTC; CDR3 protein: CASSMSSGRGEQFF
clone size: many; D gene: .; V gene: TRBV7-9; J gene: TRBJ1-1; CDR3 DNA: TGTGCCAGTGCTCACAATGGGGACGTCTGGATGTTGAACACTGAAGCTTTCTTT; CDR3 protein: CASAHNGDVWMLNTEAFF
clone size: many; D gene: TRBD2; V gene: TRBV7-2; J gene: TRBJ2-3; CDR3 DNA: TGTGCCAGCAGCTTAGTAGCGGGAATGGCAGATACGCAGTATTTT; CDR3 protein: CASSLVAGMADTQYF
clone size: many; D gene: TRBD1; V gene: TRBV10-3; J gene: TRBJ1-3; CDR3 DNA: TGTGCCATCAGTGAGTCTGGACAGGGGAGAAACACCATATATTTT; CDR3 protein: CAISESGQGRNTIYF
clone size: many; D gene: .; V gene: TRBV7-2; J gene: TRBJ1-5; CDR3 DNA: TGTGCCAGCAGCTTAGCGGCAGGGATTGGTAATCAGCCCCAGCATTTT; CDR3 protein: CASSLAAGIGNQPQHF
clone size: .; D gene: .; V gene: TRBV6-1; J gene: TRBJ1-6; CDR3 DNA: TGTGCCAGCGGAAGGAGCTCCTATAATTCACCCCTCCACTTT; CDR3 protein: CASGRSSYNSPLHF
clone size: once; D gene: TRBD1; V gene: TRBV12-3/TRBV12-4; J gene: TRBJ1-2; CDR3 DNA: TGTGCCAGCAGTTACCGGACAGGGGGATACTATGGCTACACCTTC; CDR3 protein: CASSYRTGGYYGYTF
clone size: many; D gene: TRBD1; V gene: TRBV7-2; J gene: TRBJ1-1; CDR3 DNA: TGTGCCAGCAGCCCGAGATTGGGACAGGGTGCGGCTTTCTTT; CDR3 protein: CASSPRLGQGAAFF
clone size: .; D gene: TRBD1; V gene: TRBV12-3/TRBV12-4; J gene: TRBJ2-5; CDR3 DNA: TGTGCCAGCAGTTTCAGGGGGCCTTTGGAGACCCAGTACTTC; CDR3 protein: CASSFRGPLETQYF
clone size: .; D gene: .; V gene: TRBV3-1; J gene: TRBJ1-3; CDR3 DNA: TGTGCGACCACGGACTACGCTGGAAGATCTGGAAACACCATATATTTT; CDR3 protein: CATTDYAGRSGNTIYF
clone size: .; D gene: TRBD1; V gene: TRBV6-1; J gene: TRBJ2-4; CDR3 DNA: TGTGCCAGCAGTGAAGCGGGACAGGGGTGGAAAAACATTCAGTACTTC; CDR3 protein: CASSEAGQGWKNIQYF
clone size: few; D gene: TRBD2; V gene: TRBV15; J gene: TRBJ2-1; CDR3 DNA: TGTGCCACCAGCTCCTCGGGGGGGGGGCACCGTGAGCAGTTCTTC; CDR3 protein: CATSSSGGGHREQFF
clone size: .; D gene: .; V gene: TRBV6-2/TRBV6-3; J gene: TRBJ2-7; CDR3 DNA: TGTGCCAGCAGTCGGGCGGACCGAATGATCCTCGACGAGCAGTACTTC; CDR3 protein: CASSRADRMILDEQYF
clone size: many; D gene: .; V gene: TRBV7-8; J gene: TRBJ2-7; CDR3 DNA: TGTGCCAGCAGCTACGAAAGACAGGAGCAGTACTTC; CDR3 protein: CASSYERQEQYF
clone size: few; D gene: .; V gene: TRBV20-1; J gene: TRBJ1-2; CDR3 DNA: TGCAGTGCGCAGCCGCTAGAAATCTCGGTGGGCTACACCTTC; CDR3 protein: CSAQPLEISVGYTF
clone size: .; D gene: .; V gene: TRBV11-2; J gene: TRBJ2-1; CDR3 DNA: TGTGCCAGCAGCTTACACAGCTACAATGAGCAGTTCTTC; CDR3 protein: CASSLHSYNEQFF
clone size: few; D gene: .; V gene: TRBV28; J gene: TRBJ2-1; CDR3 DNA: TGTGCCGTGGGGGGCCGGAGGTACAATGAGCAGTTCTTC; CDR3 protein: CAVGGRRYNEQFF
clone size: .; D gene: TRBD1; V gene: TRBV12-3/TRBV12-4; J gene: TRBJ1-4; CDR3 DNA: TGTGCCCGCGGGATCAGGGGGCCGAATGAAAAACTGTTTTTT; CDR3 protein: CARGIRGPNEKLFF
clone size: few; D gene: .; V gene: TRBV12-3/TRBV12-4; J gene: TRBJ2-1; CDR3 DNA: TGTGCCAGCAGTTTTTTGCGGGGACAGAGGAATGAGCAGTTCTTC; CDR3 protein: CASSFLRGQRNEQFF
clone size: many; D gene: .; V gene: TRBV12-3/TRBV12-4; J gene: TRBJ1-3; CDR3 DNA: TGTGCCAGCAGTTTCGGGGGTTACTCTGGAAACACCATATATTTT; CDR3 protein: CASSFGGYSGNTIYF
clone size: many; D gene: .; V gene: TRBV6-2/TRBV6-3; J gene: TRBJ2-2; CDR3 DNA: TGTGCCAGCATACGCTCCAGGGTAACGAACGGGGAGCTGTTTTTT; CDR3 protein: CASIRSRVTNGELFF
clone size: few; D gene: TRBD2; V gene: TRBV5-4; J gene: TRBJ2-5; CDR3 DNA: TGTGCCAGCAGCTTAGGACTAGCGGGATGGGGAGAGACCCAGTACTTC; CDR3 protein: CASSLGLAGWGETQYF
clone size: .; D gene: TRBD2; V gene: TRBV11-2; J gene: TRBJ2-1; CDR3 DNA: TGTGCCAGCAGCTTTGGGACTAGCGGGGACAAGGAGCAGTTATTC; CDR3 protein: CASSFGTSGDKEQLF
clone size: .; D gene: .; V gene: TRBV2; J gene: TRBJ2-7; CDR3 DNA: TGTGCCAGCAGTAACCCGGACAGCTCCTACGAGCAGTACTTC; CDR3 protein: CASSNPDSSYEQYF
clone size: .; D gene: TRBD2; V gene: TRBV12-3/TRBV12-4; J gene: TRBJ2-5; CDR3 DNA: TGTGCCAGCACCACCTCAAGCGGGGGGGCAGAGACCCAGTACTTC; CDR3 protein: CASTTSSGGAETQYF
clone size: .; D gene: .; V gene: TRBV6-6; J gene: TRBJ1-2; CDR3 DNA: TGTGCCAGCAGTTACGGGGGGGATAGCTACACCTTC; CDR3 protein: CASSYGGDSYTF
clone size: .; D gene: .; V gene: TRBV18; J gene: TRBJ1-2; CDR3 DNA: TGTGCCAGCTCACCAAGGGGTAAAGGATACGGCTACACCTTC; CDR3 protein: CASSPRGKGYGYTF
clone size: .; D gene: TRBD1; V gene: TRBV2; J gene: TRBJ2-1; CDR3 DNA: TGTGCCAGCAGTGAGAGGGGGCCCAAGTTCTTC; CDR3 protein: CASSERGPKFF
clone size: many; D gene: .; V gene: TRBV5-4; J gene: TRBJ2-5; CDR3 DNA: TGTGCCAGCAGCTTGGGGGGCCGGACAGCCCAAGAGACCCAGTACTTC; CDR3 protein: CASSLGGRTAQETQYF
clone size: few; D gene: TRBD2; V gene: TRBV27; J gene: TRBJ2-1; CDR3 DNA: TGTGCCAGCAACCTTGGACTAGGGTCCTACAATGAGCAGTTCTTC; CDR3 protein: CASNLGLGSYNEQFF
clone size: .; D gene: .; V gene: TRBV6-5; J gene: TRBJ1-3; CDR3 DNA: TGTGCCAGCAGCTTAAGCCTTACAGGGCTTACTGGAAACACCATATATTTT; CDR3 protein: CASSLSLTGLTGNTIYF
clone size: many; D gene: .; V gene: TRBV11-2; J gene: TRBJ2-3; CDR3 DNA: TGTGCCAGCAGTCTAATATGGGATACGCAGTATTTT; CDR3 protein: CASSLIWDTQYF
clone size: .; D gene: .; V gene: TRBV12-3/TRBV12-4; J gene: TRBJ1-2; CDR3 DNA: TGTGCCAGCAGCTGGGCGGGGAGCAGCTATGGCTACACCTTC; CDR3 protein: CASSWAGSSYGYTF
clone size: .; D gene: TRBD2; V gene: TRBV7-9; J gene: TRBJ2-2; CDR3 DNA: TGTGCCAGCAGCTTATCGCGCGGGAGTCGTACCGGGGAGCTGTTTTTT; CDR3 protein: CASSLSRGSRTGELFF
clone size: few; D gene: .; V gene: TRBV5-4; J gene: TRBJ1-1; CDR3 DNA: TGTGCCAGCAGCTTGCTCCGAACAGGGTTCACTGAAGCTTTCTTT; CDR3 protein: CASSLLRTGFTEAFF
clone size: few; D gene: .; V gene: TRBV12-3/TRBV12-4; J gene: TRBJ1-1; CDR3 DNA: TGTGCCAGCAGTTCTTACCTGGCCTCTGAAGCTTTCTTT; CDR3 protein: CASSSYLASEAFF
clone size: many; D gene: .; V gene: TRBV14; J gene: TRBJ2-2; CDR3 DNA: TGTGCCAGCAGCCAAGTTAGGGGTAGCACCGGGGAGCTGTTTTTT; CDR3 protein: CASSQVRGSTGELFF
clone size: .; D gene: .; V gene: TRBV7-4; J gene: TRBJ2-7; CDR3 DNA: TGTGCCAGCAGCTTCATGGGGCGGGTGGACGAGCAGTACTTC; CDR3 protein: CASSFMGRVDEQYF
clone size: .; D gene: .; V gene: TRBV5-5; J gene: TRBJ1-2; CDR3 DNA: TGTGCCAGCAGCCCCTGGACAGAAAACTATGGCTACACCTTC; CDR3 protein: CASSPWTENYGYTF
clone size: many; D gene: TRBD2; V gene: TRBV7-2; J gene: TRBJ2-3; CDR3 DNA: TGTGCCGGACAGACTAGCGGGGTCACAAATACGCAGTATTTT; CDR3 protein: CAGQTSGVTNTQYF
clone size: many; D gene: .; V gene: TRBV28; J gene: TRBJ2-3; CDR3 DNA: TGTGCCAGCAGTAAGGGCGGGTTGTGGGATACGCAGTATTTT; CDR3 protein: CASSKGGLWDTQYF
clone size: .; D gene: .; V gene: TRBV5-4; J gene: TRBJ2-1; CDR3 DNA: TGTGCCAGCAGCCCGGCGGGGGCCAATGAGCAGTTCTTC; CDR3 protein: CASSPAGANEQFF